This T cell receptor (beta chain) was captured in a study of shared clonotypes between healthy human individuals. This CDR3 is built from 12 residues. CDR1 is KGHSH and CDR2 is LQKENI in the germline V gene. With 5 bases removed from V and 4 bases from J, the gap between germline ends came to 8 bases. Assay used: immunoSEQ multiplex PCR; TCRdb lists only in-frame clones, some missing. The sample has approximately 2,000,000 clones, less than 95% seen once. The sequence came from a man aged 18 to 30 in good health. Some clones in this sample may be carry-over from other donors' samples. Sequenced: naive CD4+ T cells from PBMCs. Stated subset: CD45RA+ positively selected. The chain is built from TRBV18 and TRBJ1-1; no clear D gene. The CDR3 DNA sequence: TGTGCCAGCTCAAGAGGGCCCACTGAAGCTTTCTTT. It is translated as CASSRGPTEAFF.